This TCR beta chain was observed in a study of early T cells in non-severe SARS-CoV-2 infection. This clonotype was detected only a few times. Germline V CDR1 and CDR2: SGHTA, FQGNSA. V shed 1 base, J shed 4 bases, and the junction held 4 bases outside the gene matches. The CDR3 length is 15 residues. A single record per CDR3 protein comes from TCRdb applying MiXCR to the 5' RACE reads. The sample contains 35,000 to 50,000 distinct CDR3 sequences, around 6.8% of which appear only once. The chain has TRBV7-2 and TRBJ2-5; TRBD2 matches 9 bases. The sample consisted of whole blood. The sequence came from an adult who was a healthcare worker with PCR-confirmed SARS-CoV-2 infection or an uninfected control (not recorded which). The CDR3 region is CASSLERGGVETQYF. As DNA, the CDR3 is TGTGCCAGCAGCTTAGAGCGCGGGGGGGTAGAGACCCAGTACTTC.